One sample yielded the 17 T cell receptor beta chains listed below, sequenced in a study of CD8+CD57+ T cells in acquired aplastic anemia. Genomic DNA served as template for TCR beta VDJ and CDR3 profiling. TCRdb re-analysed the reads in MiXCR, keeping a single row per CDR3 protein. Seen here are roughly 50,000 distinct CDR3 sequences, around 70% observed once, and the top ten hold roughly 34%. Material for sequencing was sorted CD4+, CD8+, or CD8+CD57+ T cells (not recorded which) from PBMCs. Receptors originate from a human donor in good health, serving as a control.

V and J are TRBV29-1 and TRBJ2-7; the match to TRBD1 covers 9 bases. This CDR3 spans 12 amino acids. V was pared by 7 bases and J by 1 base, with 2 bases of the junction left unmatched. Germline V gene sequence: CDR1 SQVTM, CDR2 ANQGSEA. The CDR3 DNA reads as TGCAGCGCCGGGACAGGGTCCTACGAGCAGTACTTC. This translates into CSAGTGSYEQYF.

The chain couples TRBV2 to TRBJ1-2; TRBD1 aligns across 10 bases. The CDR3 loop spans 15 amino acids. The germline CDR1 and CDR2 sequences are SNHLY and FYNNEI. V was pared by 3 bases and J by 4 bases, with 5 bases of the junction left unmatched. CDR3 DNA sequence: TGTGCCAGCAGTGACCGACAGGGGGCGACCTATGGCTACACCTTC. It codes for CASSDRQGATYGYTF.

This chain uses TRBV25-1 with TRBJ2-7, with unresolved D. The CDR3 has 12 amino acids. CDR1 MGHDK and CDR2 SYGVNS come from the germline V gene. Between the trimmed V and J ends, which lost 4 bases and 0 bases, there was a span of 4 bases. CDR3 region: CASSGVSYEQYF. The CDR3 nucleotides read TGTGCCAGCAGTGGGGTCTCCTACGAGCAGTACTTC.

This chain links TRBV7-8 with TRBJ2-7, with D possibly being TRBD1 or TRBD2 (7 bases each). Germline V gives CDR1 SGHVS, CDR2 FQNEAQ. V was trimmed by 5 bases and J by 0 bases, leaving 17 bases between them. The CDR3 loop spans 16 amino acids. CDR3 in amino acids: CASSRAGQSSSYEQYF. In DNA, the CDR3 is TGTGCCAGCAGCCGAGCGGGACAGTCAAGCTCCTACGAGCAGTACTTC.

This chain links TRBV2 with TRBJ2-7; D gene unclear. The V end lost 6 bases, the J end lost 2 bases, and 11 bases lay between the germline ends. This CDR3 is built from 13 residues. Germline assignment: CDR1 SNHLY and CDR2 FYNNEI. The CDR3 DNA follows: TGTGCCAGCAGCGTTGCGCATACCTACGAGCAGTACTTC. This codes for CASSVAHTYEQYF.

This clonotype was counted between two and nine times. The rearrangement links TRBV24-1 to TRBJ2-2, with 8 bases identical to TRBD1. CDR1 and CDR2 (germline): KGHDR, SFDVKD. The length of the CDR3 is 15 residues. J gave up 3 bases and V 2 bases, and 1 base lay outside the gene matches. Written as DNA, the CDR3 is TGTGCCACCAGTGATTCGGGACAGGACACCGGGGAGCTGTTTTTT. It yields the protein CATSDSGQDTGELFF.

This clonotype was detected only a few times. The rearrangement joins TRBV7-9 to TRBJ1-2, with D possibly matching TRBD1 (5 bases). CDR3 length: 13 amino acids. Trimming stripped 5 bases from V and 2 bases from J, with 9 bases between. CDR1 is SEHNR, CDR2 FQNEAQ, per germline (reference sequence). The CDR3 is CASSRGPNYGYTF. The DNA of the CDR3 is TGTGCCAGCAGCCGGGGACCGAACTATGGCTACACCTTC. The full variable domain, rest sourced from reference TRBV7-9 and TRBJ1-2, is DTGVSQNPRHKITKRGQNVTFRCDPISEHNRLYWYRQTLGQGPEFLTYFQNEAQLEKSRLLSDRFSAERPKGSFSTLEIQRTEQGDSAMYLCASSRGPNYGYTFGSGTRLTVV.

Only one count was recorded for this clonotype. The chain couples TRBV10-3 to TRBJ2-1; 8 bases are a match to TRBD2. The CDR3 is 16 amino acids. CDR1 is ENHRY, CDR2 SYGVKD, per germline. V lost 2 bases, J lost 6 bases, and 9 bases stayed unmatched. The DNA of the CDR3 is TGTGCCATCAGTGAGAATGCCTTAGCGGGACCCAATGAGCAGTTCTTC. This translates into CAISENALAGPNEQFF.

This rearrangement joins TRBV4-2 to TRBJ1-5, with D perhaps TRBD1 (6 bases). The length of the CDR3 is 16 residues. Trimming cost V 1 base and J 6 bases, with 16 bases left between them. Germline V gene sequence: CDR1 LGHNA, CDR2 YNFKEQ. CDR3 sequence reads: CASSQAGGGEFQPQHF. For the CDR3, the DNA is TGTGCCAGCAGCCAAGCGGGAGGGGGAGAGTTTCAGCCCCAGCATTTT.

The rearrangement joins TRBV24-1 to TRBJ1-2; D is undetermined. V dropped 3 bases and J dropped 8 bases, with 12 bases sitting between them. The CDR3 sequence is 13 residues long. Germline CDR1 is KGHDR and CDR2 is SFDVKD. The CDR3, as DNA: TGTGCCACCAGTGATCCCCACAGAGGAGGCTACACCTTC. Encoded protein: CATSDPHRGGYTF.

This clonotype was seen ten or more times. V gene TRBV5-6 combines with J gene TRBJ2-7; 7 nucleotides match TRBD1. J was trimmed by 6 bases and V by 0 bases; bases with no gene match: 6. The V gene's germline CDR1 is SGHDT and CDR2 YYEEEE. The CDR3 is made up of 14 amino acids. DNA of the CDR3: TGTGCCAGCAGCTTGGCTGAGGGGGCCACCGAGCAGTACTTC. It yields the protein CASSLAEGATEQYF.

The chain joins TRBV29-1 to TRBJ2-1; D possibly corresponds to TRBD1 (6 bases). Trimming stripped 2 bases from V and 5 bases from J, with 10 bases between. The CDR3 extends over 13 amino acids. CDR1 is SQVTM, CDR2 ANQGSEA, per germline. This chain's CDR3 is CSVESGTHNEQFF. The CDR3 region has the DNA TGCAGCGTTGAATCCGGGACACACAATGAGCAGTTCTTC.

The rearrangement uses TRBV20-1 and TRBJ1-5; no definite D call. V was pared by 6 bases and J by 0 bases, with 9 bases between. Germline loops: CDR1 DFQATT, CDR2 SNEGSKA (reference sequence). This CDR3 contains 13 residues. The CDR3 nucleotides are TGCAGTGCCCAAGCCCTTAGCAATCAGCCCCAGCATTTT. Translation: CSAQALSNQPQHF.

The J gene is TRBJ2-7, the V gene TRBV2; TRBD2 agrees at 9 bases. Germline CDR1 is SNHLY and CDR2 is FYNNEI. Losses at the gene ends were 5 bases for V and 4 bases for J; bases not matched to a gene: 6. The CDR3 runs to 14 residues. CDR3: CASSWSGGSYEQYF. In nucleotides, the CDR3 is TGTGCCAGCAGTTGGAGCGGGGGGAGTTACGAGCAGTACTTC.

On this clonotype: Sequence at one end of the junction differs from germline and may be a read error. V is TRBV19 and J is TRBJ1-1; the D is unclear. The CDR3 consists of 13 residues. Germline lookup yields CDR1 LNHDA and CDR2 SQIVND (reference sequence). The CDR3 DNA reads TGTGCTAGTAGTGAGAGGAAAAACAGCGAAGCTTTCTTT. Protein: CASSERKNSEAFF.

This clonotype was seen only once. The V call is TRBV9, the J call TRBJ1-6; 9 positions agree with TRBD1. J lost 8 bases, V lost 3 bases, and 3 bases had no gene match. The germline gives CDR1 SGDLS, CDR2 YYNGEE. This CDR3 contains 14 residues. This CDR3 reads CASSERQGDSPLHF. CDR3 coding DNA: TGTGCCAGCAGCGAGAGACAGGGGGATTCACCCCTCCACTTT. Supplemented by reference TRBV9 and TRBJ1-6, the full variable domain reads DSGVTQTPKHLITATGQRVTLRCSPRSGDLSVYWYQQSLDQGLQFLIQYYNGEERAKGNILERFSAQQFPDLHSELNLSSLELGDSALYFCASSERQGDSPLHFGNGTRLTVT.

V usage is TRBV5-5 and J usage is TRBJ1-1; D unresolved. Trimming took 5 bases from V and 4 from J, leaving 12 bases between them. Germline V lookup: CDR1 SGHKS, CDR2 YYEKEE (reference sequence). The CDR3 loop spans 13 amino acids. CDR3 sequence: CASRGKYGTEAFF. CDR3 in DNA: TGTGCCAGCAGAGGGAAGTACGGCACTGAAGCTTTCTTT.